The T cell receptor beta chain under discussion was sequenced for a study of graft-versus-host responses after intestinal transplantation. Study details: Recipients uniformly received anti-thymocyte globulin induction, followed by tacrolimus and steroids for two to four years. Findings and limits, study-wide: Recipient marrow held GvH clones, some first seen in ileum or blood.

The method was immunoSEQ multiplex PCR; TCRdb's version includes in-frame clones alone and lacks a portion of them. This sample has 65,000 to 85,000 clones; more than 75% occur once, and the top ten carry about 8%. The CDR3 is 14 amino acids. The V and J ends lost 6 bases and 3 bases, in that order; junction bases with no gene match: 4. The germline V gene has CDR1 LNHDA and CDR2 SQIVND (reference sequence). With respect to this clone: Its cognate antigen is unknown.

The sequenced sample was unstimulated CD8+ T cells sorted from spleen or lymph node cells, obtained before transplant. V and J are TRBV19 and TRBJ2-7, with TRBD1 identical over 11 bases. The TCR originated in a human donor who was the organ donor for an intestinal transplant. The CDR3 DNA reads TGTGCCAGTAGCCCCGGGACAGGGGGCTACGAGCAGTACTTC. Its translation is CASSPGTGGYEQYF.